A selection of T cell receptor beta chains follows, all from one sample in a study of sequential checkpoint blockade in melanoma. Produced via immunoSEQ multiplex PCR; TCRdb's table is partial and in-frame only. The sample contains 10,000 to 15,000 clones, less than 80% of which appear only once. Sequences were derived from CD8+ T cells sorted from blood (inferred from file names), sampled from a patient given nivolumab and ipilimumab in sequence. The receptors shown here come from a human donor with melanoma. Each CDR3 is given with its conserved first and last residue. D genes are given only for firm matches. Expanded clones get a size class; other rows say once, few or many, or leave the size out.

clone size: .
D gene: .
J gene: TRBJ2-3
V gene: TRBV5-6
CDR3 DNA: TGTGCCAGCAGCTTGGGGGTACAGGGTCACACAGATACGCAGTATTTT
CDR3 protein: CASSLGVQGHTDTQYF

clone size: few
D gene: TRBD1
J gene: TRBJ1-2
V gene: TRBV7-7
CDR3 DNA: TGTGCCAGCAGTATAGGGGGACAGGCCTATGGCTACACCTTC
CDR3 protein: CASSIGGQAYGYTF

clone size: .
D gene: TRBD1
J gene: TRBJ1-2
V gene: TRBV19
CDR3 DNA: TGTGCCAGCAGTATAGGGGGACAGGCCTATGGCTACACCTTC
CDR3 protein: CASSIGGQAYGYTF

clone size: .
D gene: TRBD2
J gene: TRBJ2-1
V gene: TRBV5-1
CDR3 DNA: TGCGCCAGCAGCTACCCACTAGCGGAAGCCGACAATGAGCAGTTCTTC
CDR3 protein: CASSYPLAEADNEQFF

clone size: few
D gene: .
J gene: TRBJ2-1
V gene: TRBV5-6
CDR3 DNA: TGTGCCAGCAGCTTGGGTGGGGAGGAATTCGATGAGCAGTTCTTC
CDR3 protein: CASSLGGEEFDEQFF

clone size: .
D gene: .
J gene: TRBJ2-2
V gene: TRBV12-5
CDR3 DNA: TGTGCTAGTGGTTTGGACTTTGGAGCGGGACACTTTGACACCGGGGAGCTGTTTTTT
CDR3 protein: CASGLDFGAGHFDTGELFF

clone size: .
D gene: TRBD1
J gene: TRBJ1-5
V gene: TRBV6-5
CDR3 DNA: TGTGCCAGCAGTTTAATGACAGGGATGGGACAGCCCCAGCATTTT
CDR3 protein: CASSLMTGMGQPQHF

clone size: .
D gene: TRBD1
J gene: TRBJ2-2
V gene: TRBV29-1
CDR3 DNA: TGCAGCGGCAAGGGGGCCGCGAACACCGGGGAGCTGTTTTTT
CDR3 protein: CSGKGAANTGELFF

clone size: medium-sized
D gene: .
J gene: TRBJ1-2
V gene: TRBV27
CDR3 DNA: TGTGCCAGTACCGACATAAGTCACGGAAGAGATGGCTACACCTTC
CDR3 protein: CASTDISHGRDGYTF

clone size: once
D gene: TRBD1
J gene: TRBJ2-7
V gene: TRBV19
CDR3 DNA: TGTGCCAGTAGCCTGGGGACAGGGGGTTGGTACGAGCAGTACTTC
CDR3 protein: CASSLGTGGWYEQYF

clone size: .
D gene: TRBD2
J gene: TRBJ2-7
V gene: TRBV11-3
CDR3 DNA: TGTGCCAGCAGCCTCGGGACTAGCGGGAGGGTCGAGCAGTACTTC
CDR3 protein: CASSLGTSGRVEQYF

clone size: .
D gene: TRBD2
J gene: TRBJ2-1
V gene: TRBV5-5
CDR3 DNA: TGTGCCAGCAGCGGGGGGGTGGGACTAGCGGCCTACAATGAGCAGTTCTTC
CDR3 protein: CASSGGVGLAAYNEQFF

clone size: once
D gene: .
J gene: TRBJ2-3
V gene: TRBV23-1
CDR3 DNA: TGCGCCAGCAGTCCTGTACAGGGAAGGGTGGCAGATACGCAGTATTTT
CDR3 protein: CASSPVQGRVADTQYF

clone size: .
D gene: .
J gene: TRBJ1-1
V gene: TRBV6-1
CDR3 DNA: TGTGCCAGCAACGGTGAAGCTTTCTTT
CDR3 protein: CASNGEAFF

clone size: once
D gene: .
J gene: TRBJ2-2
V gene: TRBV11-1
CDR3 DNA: TGTGCCAGCAGCTTAGGCACAGGGCTCTCCCTACTCACCGGGGAGCTGTTTTTT
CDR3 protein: CASSLGTGLSLLTGELFF

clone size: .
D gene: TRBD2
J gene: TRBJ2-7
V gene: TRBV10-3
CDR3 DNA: TGTGCCATCAGTTTGACTAGCGAGTACGAGCAGTACTTC
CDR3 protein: CAISLTSEYEQYF

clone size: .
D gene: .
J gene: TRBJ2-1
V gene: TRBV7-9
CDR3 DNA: TGTGCCAGCAGCCCACGTGGAGGTAGTGAGCAGTTCTTC
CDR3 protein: CASSPRGGSEQFF

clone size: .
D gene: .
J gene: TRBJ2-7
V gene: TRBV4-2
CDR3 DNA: TGTGCCAGCAGCCAAGGGACTCTCTACGAGCAGTACTTC
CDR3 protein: CASSQGTLYEQYF

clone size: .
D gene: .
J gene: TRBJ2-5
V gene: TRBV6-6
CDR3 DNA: TGTGCCAGCAGTTTTCGACAGGTCCAAGAGACCCAGTACTTC
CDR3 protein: CASSFRQVQETQYF

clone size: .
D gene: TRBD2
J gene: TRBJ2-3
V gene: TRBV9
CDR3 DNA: TGTGCCAGCAGCGGAGGGGATAGCGGGAGTGGTGGCACAGATACGCAGTATTTT
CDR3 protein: CASSGGDSGSGGTDTQYF

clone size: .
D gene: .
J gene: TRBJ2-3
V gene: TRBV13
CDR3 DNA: TGTGCCAGCAGCCGGGAACAGTATTCTAGCACAGATACGCAGTATTTT
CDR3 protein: CASSREQYSSTDTQYF

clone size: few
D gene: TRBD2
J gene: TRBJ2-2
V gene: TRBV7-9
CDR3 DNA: TGTGCCAGCAGCCCCCCGGGACTAGCGAGCACCGGGGAGCTGTTTTTT
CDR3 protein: CASSPPGLASTGELFF

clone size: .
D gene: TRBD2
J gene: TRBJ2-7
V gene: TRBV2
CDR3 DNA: TGTGCCAGCAGTGAATGGCTAGCGGACTACGAGCAGTACTTC
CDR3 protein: CASSEWLADYEQYF

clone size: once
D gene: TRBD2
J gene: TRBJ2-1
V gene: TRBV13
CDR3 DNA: TGTGCCAGCAGCTCGGCGGGGGGAGGTGAGCAGTTCTTC
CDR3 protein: CASSSAGGGEQFF

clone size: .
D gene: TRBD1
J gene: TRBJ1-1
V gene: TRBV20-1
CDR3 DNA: TGCAGTGCTAGAAGGGACAGTGAAGCTTTCTTT
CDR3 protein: CSARRDSEAFF

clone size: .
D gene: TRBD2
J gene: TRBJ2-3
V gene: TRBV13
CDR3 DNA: TGTGCCACCCTGAGCGGGAGAACAGATACGCAGTATTTT
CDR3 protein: CATLSGRTDTQYF

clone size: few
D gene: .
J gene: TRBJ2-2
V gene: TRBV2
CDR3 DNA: TGTGCCAGCACTGACACCGGGGAGCTGTTTTTT
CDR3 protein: CASTDTGELFF

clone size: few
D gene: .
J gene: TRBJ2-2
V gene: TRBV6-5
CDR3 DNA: TGTGCCAGCAGTTACCGCGGCGCGAACACCGGGGAGCTGTTTTTT
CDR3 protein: CASSYRGANTGELFF

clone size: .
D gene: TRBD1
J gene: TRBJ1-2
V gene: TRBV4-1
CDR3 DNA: TGCGCCAGCAGCCAAGAGGCTCTAGGGGGCCCGACGAATGGCTACACCTTC
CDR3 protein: CASSQEALGGPTNGYTF

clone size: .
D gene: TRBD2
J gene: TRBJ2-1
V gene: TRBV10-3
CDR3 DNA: TGTGCCATCAGAACTAGCGGGGGGGACAATGAGCAGTTCTTC
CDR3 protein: CAIRTSGGDNEQFF

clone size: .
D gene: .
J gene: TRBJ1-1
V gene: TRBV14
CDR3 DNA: TGTGCCAGCAGCCGCACAATGAACACTGAAGCTTTCTTT
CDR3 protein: CASSRTMNTEAFF

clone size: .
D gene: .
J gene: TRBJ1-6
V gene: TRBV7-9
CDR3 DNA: TGTGCCAGCAGCTTAGAGGTGGGGCAGGGTTCACCCCTCCACTTT
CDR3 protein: CASSLEVGQGSPLHF